These 29 T cell receptor beta chains came from one sample sequenced in a study of cytomegalovirus exposure and HLA in healthy donors. Generated by immunoSEQ multiplex PCR, the TCRdb table keeps only in-frame clones and is missing some. The sample holds 350,000 or so clones, roughly 85% seen once. Specimen: PBMCs. Receptors originate from a young woman in good health and CMV-seronegative.

In nucleotides, the CDR3 is TGTGCCAGCAGTTACTCCGCGTCTGAAGCTTTCTTT. Encoded protein: CASSYSASEAFF. The gene calls are TRBV6-5 and TRBJ1-1; D not resolved. The V and J ends lost 0 bases and 6 bases respectively, with 5 bases between them. The CDR3 runs to 12 residues. CDR1 and CDR2 (germline): MNHEY, SVGAGI.

This clone appeared a single time. V gene TRBV29-1 combines with J gene TRBJ1-3, with 8 nucleotides matching TRBD1. The germline CDR1 and CDR2 sequences are SQVTM and ANQGSEA. J gave up 4 bases and V 4 bases, and 3 bases lay outside the gene matches. The CDR3 spans 13 residues. This CDR3 is CSVVTGVGNTIYF. In DNA form, the CDR3 reads TGCAGCGTTGTGACAGGGGTCGGAAACACCATATATTTT.

This chain joins TRBV6-1 and TRBJ2-5; D is perhaps TRBD1 (5 bases). This CDR3 is built from 14 residues. V lost 2 bases to trimming and J lost 3 bases, with 10 bases between them. Looked up from germline, CDR1 is MNHNS and CDR2 is SASEGT. CDR3 sequence: CASSERIGEETQYF. CDR3 DNA: TGTGCCAGCAGTGAACGTATAGGGGAAGAGACCCAGTACTTC.

The chain carries TRBV5-6 and TRBJ2-3; the match to TRBD2 covers 10 bases. V gave up 5 bases and J gave up 0 bases; unmatched junction bases: 0. The CDR3 sequence is 14 residues long. Germline assignment: CDR1 SGHDT and CDR2 YYEEEE. The CDR3 nucleotides are TGTGCCAGCAGGGGACTAGCGAGCACAGATACGCAGTATTTT. This codes for CASRGLASTDTQYF.

V gene TRBV7-9 combines with J gene TRBJ2-7; D uncertain. The V gene's germline CDR1 is SEHNR and CDR2 FQNEAQ (reference sequence). CDR3 length: 11 residues. Trimming pared 7 bases from V and 4 bases from J, leaving 8 bases between. Here the CDR3 reads CASTSEYEQYF. In DNA, the CDR3 is TGTGCCAGCACCTCCGAGTACGAGCAGTACTTC.

J is TRBJ1-2 and V is TRBV5-4; D uncertain. The germline CDR1 and CDR2 sequences are SGHNT and YYREEE (reference sequence). V was pared by 4 bases and J by 7 bases, with 14 bases between. The CDR3 spans 13 residues. CDR3 amino acids: CASSGRGTRGYTF. The CDR3 region has the DNA TGTGCCAGCAGCGGGCGGGGTACTCGTGGCTACACCTTC.

This chain connects TRBV28 to TRBJ2-7; 11 bases match TRBD2. The CDR3 contains 15 residues. The germline gives CDR1 MDHEN, CDR2 SYDVKM. V dropped 5 bases and J dropped 1; count of bases not matched to a gene: 4. In DNA, the CDR3 is TGTGCCAGCAGTCTAGCGGGAGGTGCGTCCTACGAGCAGTACTTC. This encodes CASSLAGGASYEQYF.

The chain employs TRBV18 and TRBJ1-2; 7 nucleotides agree with TRBD1. Germline-derived CDR1 and CDR2 are KGHSH and LQKENI. J gave up 3 bases and V 6 bases, and 10 bases lay outside the gene matches. The CDR3 spans 15 residues. This CDR3 reads CASSLDRDSYYGYTF. The CDR3 region has the DNA TGTGCCAGCTCCCTCGACAGGGACTCTTACTATGGCTACACCTTC. Complete variable domain (other parts from reference TRBV18 and TRBJ1-2): NAGVMQNPRHLVRRRGQEARLRCSPMKGHSHVYWYRQLPEEGLKFMVYLQKENIIDESGMPKERFSAEFPKEGPSILRIQQVVRGDSAAYFCASSLDRDSYYGYTFGSGTRLTVV.

This chain uses TRBV6-5 with TRBJ1-1; 7 nucleotides agree with TRBD1. The junction had 6 bases not matched to a gene; V was cut back by 2 bases and J by 0 bases. The CDR3 is 16 residues long. CDR1 is MNHEY, CDR2 SVGAGI, per germline. The CDR3 is CASSYRTGIMNTEAFF. The CDR3 bases are TGTGCCAGCAGTTACCGGACAGGAATTATGAACACTGAAGCTTTCTTT.

V usage is TRBV28 and J usage is TRBJ1-2; tentative D call: TRBD1 (6 bases). Germline CDR1 and CDR2: MDHEN and SYDVKM. V was clipped by 8 bases and J by 7 bases, with 29 bases between them. This CDR3 region has 17 residues. The CDR3: CASGPPLSVKDSLGYTF. CDR3 in DNA: TGTGCCAGCGGGCCCCCGCTATCCGTCAAGGACAGCCTTGGCTACACCTTC.

The chain carries TRBV4-2 and TRBJ2-1; 9 positions match TRBD2. The CDR3 consists of 16 residues. The V segment lost 0 bases and the J segment 5 bases; nucleotides outside the gene matches: 5. The germline gives CDR1 LGHNA, CDR2 YNFKEQ. The CDR3 bases are TGTGCCAGCAGCCAAGAGTCACTAGCGGGCAACAATGAGCAGTTCTTC. This gives the protein CASSQESLAGNNEQFF.

The chain links TRBV5-4 to TRBJ2-3, with 9 bases identical to TRBD2. Germline V gives CDR1 SGHNT, CDR2 YYREEE (reference sequence). V was pared by 0 bases and J by 2 bases, with 4 bases of the junction left unmatched. The CDR3 is made up of 16 amino acids. The CDR3 DNA follows: TGTGCCAGCAGCTTGGTGACTAGCGGAACCACAGATACGCAGTATTTT. As protein: CASSLVTSGTTDTQYF.

The rearrangement links TRBV28 to TRBJ1-5, with a tentative D call TRBD1 (5 bases). The germline gives CDR1 MDHEN, CDR2 SYDVKM. This CDR3 is 16 amino acids long. V was cut by 2 bases and J by 6 bases, with 17 bases left in between. This chain's CDR3 is CASSLRSPLGGQPQHF. In DNA form, the CDR3 reads TGTGCCAGCAGTTTACGGTCCCCGCTGGGGGGTCAGCCCCAGCATTTT.

The genes are TRBV2 and TRBJ2-1; D possibly corresponds to TRBD2 (6 bases). The germline gives CDR1 SNHLY, CDR2 FYNNEI. The V end lost 4 bases, the J end lost 12 bases, and 19 bases lay between the germline ends. This CDR3 comprises 14 residues. CDR3 nucleotide sequence: TGTGCCAGCAGTGCAACAGGAGGGCCCGGATTGCAGTTCTTC. This gives the protein CASSATGGPGLQFF.

The sample holds one count of this clone. The chain is built from TRBV28 and TRBJ1-2; D may be TRBD1 (6 bases). The CDR3 consists of 16 residues. V was trimmed by 7 bases and J by 4 bases, leaving 22 bases between them. CDR1 MDHEN and CDR2 SYDVKM come from the germline V gene. The CDR3 nucleotides read TGTGCCAGCAACCAAGGGGGTCTTGACCCCTCCTATGGCTACACCTTC. Translated: CASNQGGLDPSYGYTF.

J is TRBJ2-4 and V is TRBV10-3; TRBD2 agrees at 9 bases. V was pared by 2 bases and J by 6 bases, with 14 bases of the junction left unmatched. This CDR3 contains 18 residues. Per germline, CDR1 ENHRY and CDR2 SYGVKD. The CDR3 region has the DNA TGTGCCATCAGTGAGGGACCGAATAGCGGGAGAGGGGGAAACATTCAGTACTTC. This gives the protein CAISEGPNSGRGGNIQYF.

This chain connects TRBV28 to TRBJ1-3; D is perhaps TRBD1 (6 bases). With 5 bases removed from V and 2 bases from J, the gap between germline ends came to 16 bases. This CDR3 is built from 16 residues. CDR1 and CDR2 (germline): MDHEN, SYDVKM. CDR3 amino acids: CASSGAGVSAGNTIYF. In DNA, the CDR3 is TGTGCCAGCAGTGGGGCAGGGGTTTCCGCTGGAAACACCATATATTTT. Full variable domain (rest looked up from reference TRBV28 and TRBJ1-3): DVKVTQSSRYLVKRTGEKVFLECVQDMDHENMFWYRQDPGLGLRLIYFSYDVKMKEKGDIPEGYSVSREKKERFSLILESASTNQTSMYLCASSGAGVSAGNTIYFGEGSWLTVV.

V gene TRBV13 combines with J gene TRBJ2-1, with D tentatively TRBD1 (6 bases). V gave up 5 bases and J gave up 7 bases, with 9 bases separating them. This CDR3 region has 12 residues. Germline V gene lookup returns CDR1 PRHDT and CDR2 FYEKMQ (reference sequence). The CDR3 nucleotides read TGTGCCAGCAGCCCACAGGGAAATGAGCAGTTCTTC. Residues: CASSPQGNEQFF.

The chain's CDR3 is CASSKGQSYEQYF. The CDR3 DNA reads as TGTGCCAGCAGTAAGGGACAGTCCTACGAGCAGTACTTC. V usage is TRBV2 and J usage is TRBJ2-7, with TRBD1 identical over 7 bases. The CDR3 length is 13 residues. Germline CDR1 reads SNHLY; CDR2 reads FYNNEI. The V segment lost 5 bases and the J segment 1 base; nucleotides outside the gene matches: 2.

This chain joins TRBV7-6 and TRBJ2-7, with D possibly being TRBD1 (6 bases). The CDR3 extends over 15 amino acids. The germline V and J ends were trimmed by 5 bases and 2 bases, with 16 bases remaining between them. CDR1 and CDR2 from the germline V gene are SGHVS and FNYEAQ. For the CDR3, the DNA is TGTGCCAGCAGCGCACAGGGAGCGCCAACCTACGAGCAGTACTTC. Its protein is CASSAQGAPTYEQYF. The full variable domain, rest sourced from reference TRBV7-6 and TRBJ2-7, is GAGVSQSPRYKVTKRGQDVALRCDPISGHVSLYWYRQALGQGPEFLTYFNYEAQQDKSGLPNDRFSAERPEGSISTLTIQRTEQRDSAMYRCASSAQGAPTYEQYFGPGTRLTVT.

The chain joins TRBV28 to TRBJ2-1, with 8 bases aligning to TRBD2. V lost 2 bases to trimming and J lost 3 bases; unmatched junction nucleotides: 3. CDR1 and CDR2 (germline): MDHEN, SYDVKM. The CDR3 runs to 15 residues. CDR3 residues: CASSLIAGYYNEQFF. The CDR3 DNA reads TGTGCCAGCAGTTTAATAGCGGGATACTACAATGAGCAGTTCTTC.

The rearrangement joins TRBV11-2 to TRBJ1-2; a possible D gene is TRBD1 (6 bases). The germline V gene has CDR1 SGHAT and CDR2 FQNNGV. The CDR3 consists of 14 residues. V was clipped by 5 bases and J by 2 bases, with 12 bases between them. The CDR3 DNA follows: TGTGCCAGCAGCCCCCAGACAGGCAACTATGGCTACACCTTC. Protein product: CASSPQTGNYGYTF.

This clone appeared a single time. V and J are TRBV28 and TRBJ2-2; D may be TRBD2 (6 bases). Trimming pared 6 bases from V and 5 bases from J, leaving 13 bases between. The CDR3 contains 14 residues. Germline V CDR1 and CDR2: MDHEN, SYDVKM. The CDR3 nucleotides are TGTGCCAGCAGCCCCGGGACTGCAACCGGGGAGCTGTTTTTT. This sequence encodes CASSPGTATGELFF. Based on the CDR3 plus reference TRBV28 and TRBJ2-2, the full variable domain is DVKVTQSSRYLVKRTGEKVFLECVQDMDHENMFWYRQDPGLGLRLIYFSYDVKMKEKGDIPEGYSVSREKKERFSLILESASTNQTSMYLCASSPGTATGELFFGEGSRLTVL.

The chain couples TRBV5-5 to TRBJ1-5; unclear D gene. V gave up 1 base and J gave up 1 base, with 9 bases separating them. The CDR3 has 15 amino acids. Per the germline V gene, CDR1 is SGHKS and CDR2 is YYEKEE (reference sequence). The CDR3 region is CASSLSDGSNQPQHF. CDR3 nucleotides: TGTGCCAGCAGCTTGTCTGACGGGAGCAATCAGCCCCAGCATTTT.

This clone was counted ten times or more. The chain has TRBV5-1 and TRBJ2-1; 9 nucleotides match TRBD1. The germline CDR1 and CDR2 sequences are SGHRS and YFSETQ. This CDR3 is 16 amino acids long. Trimming took 1 base from V and 7 from J; bases not matched to a gene: 9. The CDR3, as DNA: TGCGCCAGCAGCTTGAATACAGGGGGCATGAATAATGAGCAGTTCTTC. Translation gives CASSLNTGGMNNEQFF.

The chain has TRBV9 and TRBJ2-1, with 8 bases lining up with TRBD2. Looked up from germline, CDR1 is SGDLS and CDR2 is YYNGEE. The CDR3 loop spans 15 amino acids. The V gene end was trimmed by 6 bases and the J gene end by 4 bases; junction bases not matched to a gene: 9. Written as DNA, the CDR3 is TGTGCCAGCACCGTGGGCCGGGGGGGGTACAATGAGCAGTTCTTC. Amino acids: CASTVGRGGYNEQFF.

The chain is built from TRBV19 and TRBJ2-2; TRBD1 is a possible D gene (5 bases). Deletions cut 3 bases from V and 6 bases from J, with 14 bases between. This CDR3 spans 15 amino acids. Germline assignment: CDR1 LNHDA and CDR2 SQIVND (reference sequence). CDR3 nucleotide sequence: TGTGCCAGTAGTATGGTTGACAGCCAGGCCGGGGAGCTGTTTTTT. This sequence encodes CASSMVDSQAGELFF.

The chain employs TRBV6-6 and TRBJ2-7; 11 bases are a match to TRBD2. The CDR3 consists of 15 residues. V was clipped by 11 bases and J by 2 bases; unmatched bases: 11. In germline, CDR1 is MNHNY, CDR2 SVGAGI (reference sequence). The CDR3 nucleotides read TGTGCCGACCCCCTAGCGGGAGGCACCGCCTACGAGCAGTACTTC. It yields the protein CADPLAGGTAYEQYF.

V usage is TRBV7-3 and J usage is TRBJ2-7, with D perhaps TRBD1 (5 bases). CDR3 length equals 14 residues. V dropped 5 bases and J dropped 4 bases, with 15 bases sitting between them. CDR1 and CDR2 from the germline V gene are SGHTA and FQGTGA. CDR3 sequence reads: CASSPGQGRYEQYF. In DNA form, the CDR3 reads TGTGCCAGCAGCCCCGGCCAGGGAAGGTACGAGCAGTACTTC.